The 6 T cell receptor beta chains below come from one sample, sequenced in a study of CD8 T cells in Susac syndrome. Reverse transcription of about 0.5 to 1 ug RNA was carried out with random hexamers. TCRdb recomputed calls from the immunoSEQ multiplex PCR reads with MiXCR, one row per CDR3 protein. This table has hundreds of thousands of distinct CDR3 sequences, over 75% appearing once. Sequencing was done on a sample of CD8+ T cells from PBMCs. These receptors originate from a human donor with multiple sclerosis.

The chain carries TRBV5-1 and TRBJ2-1, with 12 bases lining up with TRBD2. The CDR3 runs 18 residues. The V gene's germline CDR1 is SGHRS and CDR2 YFSETQ. The V and J ends lost 0 bases and 8 bases, in that order; junction bases with no gene match: 12. CDR3 in DNA: TGCGCCAGCAGCTTGGGTTTGTTGACTCGGACTAGCGGGGATGAGCAGTTCTTC. This encodes CASSLGLLTRTSGDEQFF.

V usage is TRBV6-4 and J usage is TRBJ2-3, with 10 bases lining up with TRBD2. The germline CDR1 and CDR2 sequences are MRHNA and SNTAGT. J gave up 4 bases and V 3 bases, and 4 bases lay outside the gene matches. The CDR3 consists of 15 residues. DNA of the CDR3: TGTGCCAGCAGTGAAGCTAGCGGGAGCCCAGATACGCAGTATTTT. Protein sequence: CASSEASGSPDTQYF.

This clonotype was counted a single time. The chain links TRBV19 to TRBJ2-6; a weak D match, TRBD1 (6 bases). Germline V gene sequence: CDR1 LNHDA, CDR2 SQIVND (reference sequence). V lost 7 bases and J lost 0, with 19 bases in between. The CDR3 runs to 18 residues. The CDR3 region has the DNA TGTGCCAGTACCATCGGGACATCTATTACCTCTGGGGCCAACGTCCTGACTTTC. Translating it yields CASTIGTSITSGANVLTF. The variable domain in full, completed from reference TRBV19 and TRBJ2-6, reads DGGITQSPKYLFRKEGQNVTLSCEQNLNHDAMYWYRQDPGQGLRLIYYSQIVNDFQKGDIAEGYSVSREKKESFPLTVTSAQKNPTAFYLCASTIGTSITSGANVLTFGAGSRLTVL.

The gene calls are TRBV19 and TRBJ2-1; 10 bases are a match to TRBD2. Germline values: CDR1 LNHDA, CDR2 SQIVND (reference sequence). Trimming at V came to 5 bases and at J to 9 bases, leaving 4 bases not matched to a gene. The CDR3 covers 13 residues. CDR3 in amino acids: CASSPLAGAEQFF. As DNA, the CDR3 is TGTGCCAGTAGTCCTCTAGCGGGAGCTGAGCAGTTCTTC.

The count of this clonotype is one. The genes are TRBV7-3 and TRBJ1-1; D call uncertain. Germline CDR1 reads SGHTA; CDR2 reads FQGTGA. The V gene lost 1 base and the J gene lost 2 bases, with 11 bases spanning the gap. This CDR3 spans 15 amino acids. The CDR3 loop is CASSLNPGINTEAFF. The CDR3 DNA reads TGTGCCAGCAGCTTAAACCCCGGGATCAACACTGAAGCTTTCTTT.

This chain links TRBV29-1 with TRBJ1-2; D is possibly TRBD1 (5 bases). The CDR3 totals 13 residues. CDR1 is SQVTM, CDR2 ANQGSEA, per germline. V gave up 6 bases and J gave up 4 bases, with 15 bases separating them. The CDR3 coding sequence is TGCAGCGTGCGGACGGAGGGGAGCTATGGCTACACCTTC. Its translation: CSVRTEGSYGYTF.